This entry lists 13 T cell receptor beta chains sequenced from one sample in a study of T cells in Graves' hyperthyroidism and ophthalmopathy. There were TCR beta CDR3 regions amplified from RNA transcripts. TCR CDR3 regions were first amplified by RT-PCR with HTBI primers. TCRdb redid the calling of the multiplex PCR reads with MiXCR, one entry per CDR3 protein. The sample carries about 400,000 distinct CDR3 sequences, approximately 15% recorded once. The sequenced material came from blood. The receptor set was obtained from a woman between 18 and 30 years old with Graves' hyperthyroidism.

This clonotype was counted ten times or more. V and J are TRBV12-3 or TRBV12-4 and TRBJ1-2; D not resolved. Deletions cut 5 bases from V and 4 bases from J, with 11 bases between. This CDR3 contains 13 residues. The CDR3 region has the DNA TGTGCCAGCAGTCCCGAACAAGCCTATGGCTACACCTTC. Translated: CASSPEQAYGYTF.

This clonotype has at least ten counts. The chain couples TRBV27 to TRBJ2-3; a weak D match, TRBD2 (7 bases). Looked up from germline, CDR1 is MNHEY and CDR2 is SMNVEV (reference sequence). The CDR3 runs 15 residues. Trimming left V 6 bases short and J 7 bases short, with 20 bases between. The CDR3 region has the DNA TGTGCCAGCAGCCCCGGGGAGGGGGTAGGAAATACGCAGTATTTT. It translates to CASSPGEGVGNTQYF.

The rearrangement links TRBV19 to TRBJ2-1; D unclear. CDR1 is LNHDA and CDR2 is SQIVND in the germline V gene (reference sequence). Trimming took 2 bases from V and 1 from J, leaving 0 bases between them. The CDR3 loop spans 12 amino acids. CDR3 coding DNA: TGTGCCAGTAGTATATCCTACAATGAGCAGTTCTTC. Protein product: CASSISYNEQFF.

The table lists this clonotype with many counts. The chain combines TRBV27 with TRBJ2-3, with a possible D match to TRBD1 (5 bases). Germline CDR1 is MNHEY and CDR2 is SMNVEV (reference sequence). This CDR3 is built from 14 residues. The V end lost 6 bases, the J end lost 4 bases, and 14 bases lay between the germline ends. The DNA for the CDR3 is TGTGCCAGCAGCCAAGAGCAGGGCCCAGATACGCAGTATTTT. It codes for CASSQEQGPDTQYF.

As concerns this clonotype: This may arise from a read error, as a much more abundant clone is one base away. The chain couples TRBV25-1 to TRBJ2-5; the match to TRBD2 covers 12 bases. This CDR3 has 15 amino acids. V trimming: 5 bases; J trimming: 7 bases; junction bases outside the gene matches: 8. CDR1 is MGHDK and CDR2 is SYGVNS in the germline V gene. CDR3 amino acids: CASSRSSGGAGTQYF. The DNA for the CDR3 is TGTGCCAGCAGTCGTTCTAGCGGGGGGGCGGGGACCCAGTACTTC.

This clonotype was found a few times. Relative to the germline gene, one junction end is altered; a read error may explain this. The rearrangement uses TRBV25-1 and TRBJ2-2; TRBD2 matches 10 bases. This CDR3 is 19 amino acids long. Germline CDR1 is MGHDK and CDR2 is SYGVNS. The CDR3 nucleotides are TGTGCCAGCAGTGGGGAGCGGAGCGGGAGGGCCTTGAACACCAGGGAGCTGTTTTTT. It codes for CASSGERSGRALNTRELFF.

The rearrangement links TRBV10-3 to TRBJ2-7, with D tentatively TRBD1 (5 bases). Between the trimmed V and J ends, which lost 8 bases and 0 bases, there was a span of 14 bases. This CDR3 region has 14 residues. The germline V gene has CDR1 ENHRY and CDR2 SYGVKD. As DNA, the CDR3 is TGTGCCATCGGTAGGGGCGAGAGCTCCTACGAGCAGTACTTC. This sequence encodes CAIGRGESSYEQYF.

This clonotype appeared many times. The V and J genes are TRBV7-8 and TRBJ1-4, with 7 bases fitting TRBD1. This CDR3 has 15 amino acids. Trimming removed 6 bases from V and 8 bases from J; junction bases left unmatched: 12. CDR1 is SGHVS, CDR2 FQNEAQ, per germline. CDR3 in DNA: TGTGCCAGCAGTTCGGACAGGCTGTTACAAGAAAAACTGTTTTTT. It encodes CASSSDRLLQEKLFF.

The table lists this clonotype with many counts. V gene TRBV7-8 combines with J gene TRBJ2-6; possibly TRBD1 for D (5 bases). Per the germline V gene, CDR1 is SGHVS and CDR2 is FQNEAQ. V was shortened by 1 base and J by 2 bases, with 15 bases between the two germline ends. The CDR3 contains 18 residues. The CDR3 loop is CASSLVIQGMAGANVLTF. DNA for the CDR3: TGTGCCAGCAGCTTAGTCATCCAGGGAATGGCTGGGGCCAACGTCCTGACTTTC.

There are many counts of this clonotype. The rearrangement links TRBV6-5 to TRBJ2-5; 9 bases line up with TRBD2. The germline V gene encodes CDR1 MNHEY and CDR2 SVGAGI. This CDR3 has 15 residues. The V segment lost 2 bases and the J segment 2 bases; nucleotides outside the gene matches: 3. DNA of the CDR3: TGTGCCAGCAGTTACGCGGGGGGGGCACAAGAGACCCAGTACTTC. Translated: CASSYAGGAQETQYF.

This clonotype was counted many times. The chain uses TRBV28 and TRBJ2-4; no clear D. Trimming left V 1 base short and J 1 base short, with 14 bases between. The germline CDR1 and CDR2 sequences are MDHEN and SYDVKM. The CDR3 length is 17 residues. CDR3 in amino acids: CASSLYGRPRAKNIQYF. For the CDR3, the DNA is TGTGCCAGCAGTTTATATGGCCGACCTCGGGCCAAAAACATTCAGTACTTC.

The sample holds many counts of this clonotype. CDR3 coding DNA: TGTGCCAGCAGGAGGGACAGGAAATACGAGCAGTACTTC. Translated: CASRRDRKYEQYF. The chain links TRBV6-2 or TRBV6-3 to TRBJ2-7; 8 bases agree with TRBD1. The CDR3 is 13 residues long. The V and J ends lost 6 bases and 4 bases, in that order; junction bases with no gene match: 5. Germline-derived CDR1 and CDR2 are MNHEY and SVGEGT.

This clonotype was picked up many times. The chain recombines TRBV6-5 with TRBJ2-2; no firm D call. Trimming removed 2 bases from V and 6 bases from J, with 13 bases in between. Per the germline V gene, CDR1 is MNHEY and CDR2 is SVGAGI. This CDR3 has 15 amino acids. The CDR3 nucleotides are TGTGCCAGCAGTTACCGGGCCGTTTACCCCGGGGAGCTGTTTTTT. Protein sequence: CASSYRAVYPGELFF.